This T cell receptor (beta chain) comes out of a study of blood T cell repertoires in COVID-19. The table came from immunoSEQ multiplex PCR; TCRdb's copy has only in-frame clones and leaves some out. The sample has roughly 70,000 clones, roughly 90% seen once. This CDR3 is 12 amino acids long. CDR1 and CDR2 from the germline V gene are SGHRS and YFSETQ. V was cut by 4 bases and J by 4 bases, with 8 bases left in between. Sequencing was carried out using peripheral blood. The origin of this receptor is a middle-aged man with COVID-19, enrolled during active disease. V and J are TRBV5-1 and TRBJ1-2, with D possibly matching TRBD1 (6 bases). The CDR3 sequence: CASSPDSYGYTF. DNA for the CDR3: TGCGCCAGCAGCCCGGACAGCTATGGCTACACCTTC.